Following are 8 T cell receptor beta chains from one sample sequenced in a study of blood T cell repertoires in COVID-19. Libraries were prepared by immunoSEQ multiplex PCR; TCRdb keeps only in-frame clonotypes and omits some of them. The sample has under 350,000 clones, 89% seen once; the top ten hold under 2.5%. Sequenced material: PBMCs or T cells enriched from blood (not recorded which). Source of these receptors: a woman aged 60-70 years who had recovered from COVID-19.

This sequence joins TRBV2 and TRBJ1-1; D remains unclear. This CDR3 is 11 amino acids long. V was clipped by 7 bases and J by 7 bases, with 10 bases between them. The germline V gene has CDR1 SNHLY and CDR2 FYNNEI. The CDR3 protein is CASKAEVEAFF. As DNA, the CDR3 is TGTGCCAGCAAGGCGGAGGTTGAAGCTTTCTTT.

The CDR3 protein is CSAFTGDYTF. CDR3 sequence (DNA): TGCAGTGCTTTTACAGGGGATTACACCTTC. The rearrangement links TRBV20-1 to TRBJ1-2; 7 bases are shared with TRBD1. Per germline, CDR1 DFQATT and CDR2 SNEGSKA (reference sequence). The trim removed 5 bases at V and 11 bases at J, leaving 5 bases unmatched. The CDR3 sequence is 10 residues long.

This clone was seen once. The chain recombines TRBV27 with TRBJ1-1; tentative D call: TRBD1 (5 bases). V lost 5 bases and J lost 0, with 16 bases in between. From germline, CDR1 is MNHEY and CDR2 SMNVEV (reference sequence). The CDR3 loop spans 16 amino acids. CDR3 nucleotide sequence: TGTGCCAGCAGTCCGAAGGAGGGACCCATGAACACTGAAGCTTTCTTT. It codes for CASSPKEGPMNTEAFF.

The V call is TRBV5-6, the J call TRBJ2-7; 12 bases are a match to TRBD2. The CDR3 totals 15 residues. Losses at the gene ends were 4 bases for V and 4 bases for J; bases not matched to a gene: 6. In germline, CDR1 is SGHDT, CDR2 YYEEEE. CDR3 sequence reads: CASSVTSGRIYEQYF. Written as DNA, the CDR3 is TGTGCCAGCAGCGTGACTAGCGGGAGAATATACGAGCAGTACTTC.

This clone was counted a few times. This chain uses TRBV3-1 (or the pseudogene TRBV3-2) with TRBJ1-5, with D tentatively TRBD1 (6 bases). This CDR3 is built from 14 residues. V shed 6 bases and J shed 3 bases, with 12 bases lying between them. CDR1 is LGHDT, CDR2 YNNKEL, per germline (reference sequence). CDR3 DNA: TGTGCCAGCAGTGCAAGGGGGTCCAATCAGCCCCAGCATTTT. Its protein product is CASSARGSNQPQHF.

J is TRBJ2-1 and V is TRBV7-8; possibly TRBD2 for D (6 bases). Trimming removed 3 bases at V and 2 bases at J, with 11 bases between. Germline V gene lookup returns CDR1 SGHVS and CDR2 FQNEAQ. The CDR3 extends over 15 amino acids. Here the CDR3 reads CASSFTGVTYNEQFF. Written as DNA, the CDR3 is TGTGCCAGCAGCTTTACGGGAGTGACCTACAATGAGCAGTTCTTC.

The CDR3 region is CASSDGHRGEAFF. The CDR3 nucleotides read TGTGCCAGCAGCGACGGCCATCGGGGTGAAGCTTTCTTT. The rearrangement joins TRBV9 to TRBJ1-1; D remains unclear. Germline CDR1 reads SGDLS; CDR2 reads YYNGEE. The CDR3 has 13 residues. With 3 bases removed from V and 7 bases from J, the gap between germline ends came to 13 bases.

This clone was recorded a few times. The V and J genes are TRBV6-2 or TRBV6-3 and TRBJ1-3, with 7 bases that match TRBD1. Germline V gene data show CDR1 as MNHEY and CDR2 as SVGEGT. V lost 6 bases and J lost 4; bases outside the gene matches: 6. CDR3 length: 14 residues. CDR3 sequence (DNA): TGTGCCAGCAGCCCCAGGGGGAGAGGAAACACCATATATTTT. It specifies CASSPRGRGNTIYF.